These 18 T cell receptor beta chains were sequenced from one sample in a study of cytotoxic CD8 clonotypes in ibrutinib-treated CLL. Measured with immunoSEQ multiplex PCR; TCRdb has only the in-frame clones, and not every one. The sample has 130,000 to 150,000 clones; around 80% are singletons. The sequencing here drew on PBMCs, taken after 12 months of ibrutinib treatment. These TCRs come from a human donor with chronic lymphocytic leukemia.

The chain has TRBV7-6 and TRBJ2-1; D gene uncertain. CDR1 and CDR2 from the germline V gene are SGHVS and FNYEAQ. The CDR3 runs to 14 residues. V was trimmed by 0 bases and J by 0 bases, leaving 3 bases between them. CDR3 nucleotide sequence: TGTGCCAGCAGCTTAGCAAGCTCCTACAATGAGCAGTTCTTC. Its translation is CASSLASSYNEQFF.

The chain combines TRBV5-1 with TRBJ2-7, with a tentative D call TRBD2 (6 bases). Trimming removed 0 bases at V and 8 bases at J, with 12 bases between. The CDR3 totals 13 residues. CDR1 and CDR2 (germline): SGHRS, YFSETQ. The CDR3 here is CASSLANRGKQYF. The DNA for the CDR3 is TGCGCCAGCAGCTTGGCCAACCGGGGGAAGCAGTACTTC.

The rearrangement uses TRBV5-4 and TRBJ2-1, with 10 nucleotides matching TRBD1. The CDR3 runs 16 residues. The J segment lost 7 bases and the V segment lost 6 bases, leaving 13 bases of the junction unmatched. Germline CDR1 and CDR2: SGHNT and YYREEE (reference sequence). Here the CDR3 reads CASTLLIGTGENEQFF. In DNA form, the CDR3 reads TGTGCCAGCACCTTACTAATTGGGACAGGGGAAAATGAGCAGTTCTTC.

This clone was counted only a few times. The gene calls are TRBV30 and TRBJ1-1, with no clear D. Germline values: CDR1 GTSNPN, CDR2 SVGIG (reference sequence). The CDR3 spans 11 residues. V was trimmed by 1 base and J by 5 bases, leaving 5 bases between them. The CDR3 bases are TGTGCCTGGAGTGAACCAACTGAAGCTTTCTTT. Amino acid sequence: CAWSEPTEAFF.

This chain uses TRBV5-4 with TRBJ2-1, with D perhaps TRBD2 (7 bases). The CDR3 length is 15 residues. V lost 0 bases, J lost 9 bases, and 16 bases lay in between. CDR1 SGHNT and CDR2 YYREEE come from the germline V gene (reference sequence). The CDR3 nucleotides are TGTGCCAGCAGCTTGGGCGGGGGCCCCTGGGGTGAGCAGTTCTTC. This sequence encodes CASSLGGGPWGEQFF.

The rearrangement links TRBV27 to TRBJ2-1; 13 nucleotides match TRBD2. Germline V gene sequence: CDR1 MNHEY, CDR2 SMNVEV (reference sequence). The junction had 4 bases not matched to a gene; V was cut back by 2 bases and J by 9 bases. This CDR3 contains 15 residues. The CDR3 sequence is CASSLGLAGVGEQFF. As DNA, the CDR3 is TGTGCCAGCAGTTTAGGACTAGCGGGAGTGGGTGAGCAGTTCTTC.

This rearrangement joins TRBV27 to TRBJ2-6; D ambiguous. The V gene's germline CDR1 is MNHEY and CDR2 SMNVEV (reference sequence). V was trimmed by 6 bases and J by 0 bases, leaving 15 bases between them. This CDR3 comprises 17 residues. CDR3 bases: TGTGCCAGCAGATGGGCAGGAGCCTTCTCTGGGGCCAACGTCCTGACTTTC. It encodes CASRWAGAFSGANVLTF.

The chain is built from TRBV5-8 and TRBJ2-7; 8 nucleotides align to TRBD2. Trimming took 4 bases from V and 7 from J; bases not matched to a gene: 13. Germline loops: CDR1 SGHTS, CDR2 YDEGEE. The CDR3 loop spans 15 amino acids. The CDR3 nucleotides read TGTGCCAGCAGCAAATCTAGCGGGTACCCCGGGGAGCAGTACTTC. Translating gives CASSKSSGYPGEQYF.

This chain links TRBV5-1 with TRBJ2-3; D call uncertain. In germline, CDR1 is SGHRS, CDR2 YFSETQ. CDR3 length equals 15 residues. Trimming pared 0 bases from V and 3 bases from J, leaving 11 bases between. In DNA form, the CDR3 reads TGCGCCAGCAGCTTGGGGCAGATCGTGACAGATACGCAGTATTTT. Protein product: CASSLGQIVTDTQYF.

The rearrangement joins TRBV10-2 to TRBJ2-7; 8 nucleotides agree with TRBD2. CDR3 length: 16 residues. CDR1 is WSHSY and CDR2 is SAAADI in the germline V gene. The V gene end was trimmed by 3 bases and the J gene end by 2 bases; junction bases not matched to a gene: 9. The CDR3 DNA reads as TGCGCCAGCAGTGACCCGCCGACTAGCGCGACCTACGAGCAGTACTTC. Protein product: CASSDPPTSATYEQYF.

The chain is built from TRBV5-5 and TRBJ2-5; weak D call: TRBD1 (7 bases). This CDR3 contains 14 residues. Trimming took 4 bases from V and 1 from J, leaving 11 bases between them. Germline V gives CDR1 SGHKS, CDR2 YYEKEE (reference sequence). The CDR3: CASSRGTAQETQYF. In nucleotides, the CDR3 is TGTGCCAGCAGCCGCGGGACAGCCCAAGAGACCCAGTACTTC.

The gene calls are TRBV7-2 and TRBJ1-1, with TRBD1 matching 7 bases. J gave up 4 bases and V 4 bases, and 9 bases lay outside the gene matches. From germline, CDR1 is SGHTA and CDR2 FQGNSA. The CDR3 contains 15 residues. The CDR3 loop reads CASSSPNRGGTEAFF. The CDR3 DNA sequence: TGTGCCAGCAGCTCACCGAACAGGGGTGGCACTGAAGCTTTCTTT.

The CDR3 loop is CAWSRRRVSYEQYF. CDR3 DNA sequence: TGTGCCTGGAGCAGGAGGCGGGTCTCTTACGAGCAGTACTTC. The chain carries TRBV30 and TRBJ2-7; TRBD2 might be the D (5 bases). V lost 3 bases and J lost 4, with 16 bases in between. The CDR3 runs to 14 residues. CDR1 is GTSNPN, CDR2 SVGIG, per germline (reference sequence).

The chain employs TRBV11-2 and TRBJ2-7; 8 nucleotides match TRBD1. CDR1 is SGHAT and CDR2 is FQNNGV in the germline V gene. V was pared by 5 bases and J by 6 bases, with 12 bases of the junction left unmatched. This CDR3 comprises 15 residues. The chain's CDR3 is CASSIGQGVVIEQYF. CDR3 nucleotides: TGTGCCAGCAGCATTGGACAGGGAGTGGTTATCGAGCAGTACTTC. Based on the CDR3 plus reference TRBV11-2 and TRBJ2-7, the full variable domain is EAGVAQSPRYKIIEKRQSVAFWCNPISGHATLYWYQQILGQGPKLLIQFQNNGVVDDSQLPKDRFSAERLKGVDSTLKIQPAKLEDSAVYLCASSIGQGVVIEQYFGPGTRLTVT.

CDR3 region: CASSFGGNEQYF. CDR3 sequence (DNA): TGTGCCAGCAGCTTTGGTGGGAACGAGCAGTACTTC. The chain is built from TRBV5-4 and TRBJ2-7; D gene unclear. This CDR3 has 12 residues. Germline CDR1 reads SGHNT; CDR2 reads YYREEE (reference sequence). V lost 2 bases and J 5 bases, leaving 8 bases between the germline ends.

This chain joins TRBV15 and TRBJ1-5; D gene ambiguous. Trimming removed 2 bases at V and 2 bases at J, with 4 bases between. CDR1 and CDR2 from the germline V gene are LNHNV and YYDKDF (reference sequence). This CDR3 has 13 residues. CDR3 sequence reads: CATSRFGNQPQHF. The CDR3 DNA reads as TGTGCCACCAGCAGATTTGGCAATCAGCCCCAGCATTTT.

The rearrangement uses TRBV4-3 and TRBJ2-2, with 9 positions matching TRBD2. This CDR3 spans 21 amino acids. Trimming at V came to 1 base and at J to 0 bases, leaving 15 bases not matched to a gene. Germline CDR1 reads LGHNA; CDR2 reads YSLEER. The CDR3: CASSQGTWLAGRPSNTGELFF. The CDR3 DNA follows: TGCGCCAGCAGCCAAGGTACTTGGCTAGCGGGAAGACCTTCGAACACCGGGGAGCTGTTTTTT.

The V and J genes are TRBV6-1 and TRBJ2-1, with a tentative D call TRBD2 (5 bases). The CDR3 loop spans 15 amino acids. Germline V CDR1 and CDR2: MNHNS, SASEGT. V dropped 6 bases and J dropped 6 bases, with 18 bases sitting between them. This CDR3 is CASRPHVASRNEQFF. The CDR3 DNA reads as TGTGCCAGCAGACCTCACGTGGCTAGCCGCAATGAGCAGTTCTTC.